The subject of this entry is one T cell receptor beta chain. This sample stems from a study of blood T cell repertoires in COVID-19. About the study: Material from acute and convalescent COVID-19 was sourced from the United States, Italy and Spain. Sample material is recorded as cDNA or gDNA derived from T cells, B-cell-depleted T cells, or PBMCs.

Study processing details: The authors estimated nucleated cell counts from reference gene primer amplification. Generated by immunoSEQ multiplex PCR, the TCRdb table keeps only in-frame clones and is missing some. V, J and clone size reflect that table, while D and trimming were determined from the DNA. The profile shows fewer than 250,000 clones, 70% to 90% of them singletons. The TCR was taken from a woman under 30 who had recovered from COVID-19. What was sequenced was PBMCs or T cells enriched from blood (not recorded which).

CDR3 sequence (DNA): TGTGCCAGCAGCCACATCCACCCGACGGGCTCCTACGAGCAGTACTTC. Amino acid sequence: CASSHIHPTGSYEQYF. V usage is TRBV14 and J usage is TRBJ2-7; D is undetermined. The ends were cut back, 3 bases at V and 0 bases at J, with 15 bases in the middle. From germline, CDR1 is SGHDN and CDR2 FVKESK. This CDR3 contains 16 residues.